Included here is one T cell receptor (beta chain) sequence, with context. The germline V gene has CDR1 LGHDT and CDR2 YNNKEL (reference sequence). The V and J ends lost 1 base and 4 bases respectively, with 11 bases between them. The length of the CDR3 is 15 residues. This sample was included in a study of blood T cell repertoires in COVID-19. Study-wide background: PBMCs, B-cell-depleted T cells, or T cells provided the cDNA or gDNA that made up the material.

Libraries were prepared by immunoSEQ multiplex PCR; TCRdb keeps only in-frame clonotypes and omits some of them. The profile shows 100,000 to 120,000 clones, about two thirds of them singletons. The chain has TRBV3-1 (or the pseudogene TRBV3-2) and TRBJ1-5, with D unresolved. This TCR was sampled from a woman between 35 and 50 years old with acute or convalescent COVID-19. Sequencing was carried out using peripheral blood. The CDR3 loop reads CASSQAIGPNQPQHF. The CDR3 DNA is TGTGCCAGCAGCCAAGCGATTGGGCCAAATCAGCCCCAGCATTTT.